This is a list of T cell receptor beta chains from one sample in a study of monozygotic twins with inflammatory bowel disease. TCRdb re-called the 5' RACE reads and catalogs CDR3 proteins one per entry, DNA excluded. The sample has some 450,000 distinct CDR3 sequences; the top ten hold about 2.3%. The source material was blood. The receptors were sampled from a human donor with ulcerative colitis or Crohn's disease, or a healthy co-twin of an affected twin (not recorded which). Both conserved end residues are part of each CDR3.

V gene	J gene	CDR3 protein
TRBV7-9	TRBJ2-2	CASIPTWAPRNTGELFF
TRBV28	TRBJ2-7	CASRAPRPDEQYF
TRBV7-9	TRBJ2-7	CASSRPRDGTYEQYF
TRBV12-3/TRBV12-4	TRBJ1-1	CASTWGRVNTEAFF
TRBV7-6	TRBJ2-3	CASSSLAGEAGVTQYF
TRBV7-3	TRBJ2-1	CASSPIHGGTEQFF
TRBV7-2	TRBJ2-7	CASSRGRDFPWEQYF
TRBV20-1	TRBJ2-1	CSARELSGAHNEQFF
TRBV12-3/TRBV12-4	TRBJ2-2	CASSLREATGELFF
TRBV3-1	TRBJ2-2	CASSSIGELFF
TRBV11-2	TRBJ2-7	CASSSDRGFYEQYF
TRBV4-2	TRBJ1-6	CASSQENPGTGGSPLHF
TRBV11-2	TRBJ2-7	CASSAREGANYEQYF
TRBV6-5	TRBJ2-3	CASSYSSGRDTQYF
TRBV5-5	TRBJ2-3	CASSFSTGTSGRDTQYF
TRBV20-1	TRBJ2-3	CSTTSGATDTQYF
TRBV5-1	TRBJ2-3	CASSLTAATDTQYF
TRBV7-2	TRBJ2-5	CASSSSMGGISETQYF
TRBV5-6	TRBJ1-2	CASSFTSGPKHGYTF
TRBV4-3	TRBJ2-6	CASSQDRASSGANVLTF
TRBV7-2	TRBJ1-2	CASSLGTLANYGYTF
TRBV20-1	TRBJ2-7	CSAKNSYEQYF
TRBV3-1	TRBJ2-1	CASSPTDIHNEQFF
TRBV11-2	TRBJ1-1	CASSLTRQGYTEAFF
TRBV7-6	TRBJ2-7	CASSLDLGYSYEQYF
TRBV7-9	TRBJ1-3	CASSLDEELAIYF
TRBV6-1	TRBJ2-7	CASRPQGGFYEQYF
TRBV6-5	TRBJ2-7	CASTLGSTYEQYF
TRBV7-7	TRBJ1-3	CASSPGQVDSGNTIYF
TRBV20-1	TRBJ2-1	CSARDLSGSYNEQFF
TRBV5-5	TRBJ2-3	CASSWAGQRTDTQYF
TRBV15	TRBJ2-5	CATSGGLAGFQETQYF
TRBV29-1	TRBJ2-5	CSVDRGDETQYF
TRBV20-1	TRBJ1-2	CSAPQGASLYGYTF
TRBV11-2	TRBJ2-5	CASSLDYQETQYF
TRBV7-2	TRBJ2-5	CASSNHRLAGRETQYF
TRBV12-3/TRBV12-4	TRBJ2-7	CASSLAGGYWEQYF
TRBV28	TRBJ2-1	CASSPSSGTSAGNEQFF
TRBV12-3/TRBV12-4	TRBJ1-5	CASSPDRVSNQPQHF
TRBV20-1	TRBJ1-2	CSARDTGYNYGYTF
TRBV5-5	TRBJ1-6	CASSLDWIYNSPLHF
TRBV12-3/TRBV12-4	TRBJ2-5	CASSPRGDLQETQYF
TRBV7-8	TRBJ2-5	CASSLPRTGGGETQYF
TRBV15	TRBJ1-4	CATSRQGALNEKLFF
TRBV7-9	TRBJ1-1	CASSLAVGNTEAFF
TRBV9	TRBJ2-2	CASSVGRDTYTGELFF
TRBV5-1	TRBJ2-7	CASNPLAGGDEQYF
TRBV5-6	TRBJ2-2	CASSLRGETNTGELFF
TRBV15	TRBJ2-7	CATSHDRGAQGEQYF
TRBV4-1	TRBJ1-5	CASSLVPGQGNQPQHF
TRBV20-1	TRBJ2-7	CSARGTAPSYEQYF
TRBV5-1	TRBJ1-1	CASSSLEGSTEAFF
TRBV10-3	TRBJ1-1	CAISGGTGPSEAFF
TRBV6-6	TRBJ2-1	CASSYSIWNEQFF
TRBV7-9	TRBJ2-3	CASSPRLGQGVADTQYF
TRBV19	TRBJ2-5	CASSARGTQYF
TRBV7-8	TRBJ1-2	CASRPLAGGGYGYTF
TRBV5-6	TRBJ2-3	CASSKQRRTQYF
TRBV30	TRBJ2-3	CAWSVPGLSTDTQYF